This entry concerns a single T cell receptor (beta chain). Its antigen is undetermined. These data belong to a study of shared clonotypes between healthy human individuals. Broader study findings: Read depth was anticipated to influence clonotype sharing among donors. Apart from blood, nothing was sampled; tissue repertoires likely differ. Clonotypes not shared had lower generation probabilities than those common to all four donors.

Profiling relied on immunoSEQ multiplex PCR, and the TCRdb table lists in-frame clones only, not all of them. The sample has over 2 million clones, about 95% seen once. CD45RA-negative memory and CD45RA+ naive subsets were split from the CD4+ cells. Germline V gives CDR1 MDHEN, CDR2 SYDVKM. V lost 6 bases to trimming and J lost 2 bases; unmatched junction nucleotides: 7. The CDR3 contains 14 residues. Sequences were obtained from naive CD4+ T cells sorted from blood. Subset specified: CD45RA+ positively selected. The gene calls are TRBV28 and TRBJ2-7; 7 nucleotides align to TRBD1. This TCR was sampled from a man aged 18 to 29 in good health. As DNA, the CDR3 is TGTGCCAGCAGATCCGGGACAGCTACCTACGAGCAGTACTTC. Protein sequence: CASRSGTATYEQYF.